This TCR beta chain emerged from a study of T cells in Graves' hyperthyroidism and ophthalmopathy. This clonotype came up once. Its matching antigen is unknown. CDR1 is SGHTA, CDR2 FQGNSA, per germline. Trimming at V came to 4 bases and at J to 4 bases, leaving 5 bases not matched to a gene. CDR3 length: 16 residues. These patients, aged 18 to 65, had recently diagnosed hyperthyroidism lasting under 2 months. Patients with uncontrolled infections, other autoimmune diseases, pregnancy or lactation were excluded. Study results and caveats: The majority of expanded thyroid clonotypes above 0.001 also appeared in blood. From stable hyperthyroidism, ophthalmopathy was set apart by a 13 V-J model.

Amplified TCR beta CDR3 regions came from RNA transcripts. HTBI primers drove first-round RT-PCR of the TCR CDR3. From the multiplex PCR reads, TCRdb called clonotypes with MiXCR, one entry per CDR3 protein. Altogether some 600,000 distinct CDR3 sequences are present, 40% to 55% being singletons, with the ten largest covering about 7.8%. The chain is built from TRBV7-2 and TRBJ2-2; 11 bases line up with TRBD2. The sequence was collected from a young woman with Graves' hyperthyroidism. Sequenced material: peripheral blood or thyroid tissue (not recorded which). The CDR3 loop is CASSSTSGSGTGELFF. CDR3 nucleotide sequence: TGTGCCAGCAGCTCCACTAGCGGGAGTGGCACCGGGGAGCTGTTTTTT.